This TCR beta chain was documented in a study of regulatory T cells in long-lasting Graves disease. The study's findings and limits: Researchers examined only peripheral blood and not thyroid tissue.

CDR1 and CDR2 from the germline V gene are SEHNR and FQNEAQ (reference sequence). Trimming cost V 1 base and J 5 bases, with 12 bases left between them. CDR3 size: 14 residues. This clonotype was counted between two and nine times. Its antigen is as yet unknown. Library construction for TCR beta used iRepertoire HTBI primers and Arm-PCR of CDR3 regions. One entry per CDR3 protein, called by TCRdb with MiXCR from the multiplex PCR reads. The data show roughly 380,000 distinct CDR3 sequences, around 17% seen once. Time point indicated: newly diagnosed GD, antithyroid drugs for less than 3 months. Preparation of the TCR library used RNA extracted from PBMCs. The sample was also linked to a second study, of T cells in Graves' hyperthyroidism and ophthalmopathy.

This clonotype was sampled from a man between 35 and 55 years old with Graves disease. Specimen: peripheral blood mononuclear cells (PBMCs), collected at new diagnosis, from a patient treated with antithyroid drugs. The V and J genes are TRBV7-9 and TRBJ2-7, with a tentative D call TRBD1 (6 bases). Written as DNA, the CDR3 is TGTGCCAGCAGCTTAGGGGCAGGGGCCGACGAGCAGTACTTC. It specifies CASSLGAGADEQYF.